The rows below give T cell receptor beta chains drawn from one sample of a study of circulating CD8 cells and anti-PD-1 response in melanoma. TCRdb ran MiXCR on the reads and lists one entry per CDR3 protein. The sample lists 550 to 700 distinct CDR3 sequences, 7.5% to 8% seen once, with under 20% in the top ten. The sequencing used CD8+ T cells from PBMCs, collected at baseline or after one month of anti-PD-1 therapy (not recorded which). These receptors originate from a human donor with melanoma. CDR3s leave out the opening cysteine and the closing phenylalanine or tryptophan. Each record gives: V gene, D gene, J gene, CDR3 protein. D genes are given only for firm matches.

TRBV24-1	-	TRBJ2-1	ATSDTSSYNEQF
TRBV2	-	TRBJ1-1	ASKDPPNTEAF
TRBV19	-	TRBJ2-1	ASSINAVNEQF
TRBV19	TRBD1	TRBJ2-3	ASSAGTGVLDTQY
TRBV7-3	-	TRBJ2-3	ASSSTGSSTDTQY
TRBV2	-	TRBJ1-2	ASSEPGAPGYT
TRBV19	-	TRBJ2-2	ASSIGGLTGELF
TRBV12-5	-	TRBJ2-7	ASGLDGTVDEQY
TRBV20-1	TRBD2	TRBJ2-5	SARPLAGERETQY
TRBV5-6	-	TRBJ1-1	ASSSGQTEAF
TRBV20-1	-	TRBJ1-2	SARDPGQNHYGYT
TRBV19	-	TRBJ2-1	GSRSPLYNEQF
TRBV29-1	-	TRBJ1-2	SGGEDYGYT
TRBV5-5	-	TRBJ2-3	ASSPSGALPSTDTQY
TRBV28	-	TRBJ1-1	ASTGPEAF
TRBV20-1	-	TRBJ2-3	SARPLDTQY
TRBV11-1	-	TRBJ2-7	ASSFGQSYEQY
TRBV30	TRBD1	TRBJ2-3	AWNRGLGTDTQY
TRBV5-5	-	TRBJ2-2	ASSHQAGELF
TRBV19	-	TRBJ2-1	VSTPFEGGSYNEQF
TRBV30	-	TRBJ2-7	AWSVAYEQY
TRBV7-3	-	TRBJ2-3	ASSLFTGRDTQY
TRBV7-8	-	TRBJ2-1	ASSGAHGVNEQF
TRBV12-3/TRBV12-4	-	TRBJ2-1	ASSFINEQF
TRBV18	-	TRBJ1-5	ASSPAKGSNQPQH
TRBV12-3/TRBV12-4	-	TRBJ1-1	ASTPDGATEAF
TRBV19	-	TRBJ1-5	ASSTGGNQPQH
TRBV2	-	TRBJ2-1	ASVESSSYNEQF
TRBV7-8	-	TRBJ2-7	ASSSQGNEQY
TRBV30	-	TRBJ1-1	AWSVAGRAEAF
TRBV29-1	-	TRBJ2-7	SVVKGGEQY
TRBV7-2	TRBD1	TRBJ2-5	ASSLAGQYQETQY
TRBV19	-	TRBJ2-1	ASSGSGANEQF
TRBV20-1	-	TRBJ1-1	SASRPDTPTEAF
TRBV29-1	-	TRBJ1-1	SVHREVNTEAF
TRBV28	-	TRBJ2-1	ASGGSYNEQF
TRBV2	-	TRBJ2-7	ASSGQESSYEQY
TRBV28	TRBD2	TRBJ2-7	ASSLLAGDYEQY
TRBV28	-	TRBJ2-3	ASSLGQITDTQY
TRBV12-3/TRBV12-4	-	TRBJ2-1	ASSFSYNEQF
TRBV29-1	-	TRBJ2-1	SVEDRSTAESYNEQF
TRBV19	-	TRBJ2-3	ASVDGTDTQY
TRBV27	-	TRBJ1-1	ASSWSENTEAF
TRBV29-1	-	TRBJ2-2	SVERAGELF
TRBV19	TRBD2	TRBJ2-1	ASSPWSGAYNEQF
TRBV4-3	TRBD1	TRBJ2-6	ASSQLAGTGSSGANVLT
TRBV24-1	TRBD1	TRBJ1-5	ATSGKQGESQPQH
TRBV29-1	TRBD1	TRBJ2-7	SAGTGTYEQY
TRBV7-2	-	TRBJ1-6	ASTQGKTNSPLH
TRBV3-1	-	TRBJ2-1	ASSPPGDSAYNEQF
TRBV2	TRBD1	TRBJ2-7	ASSEFEGASEQY
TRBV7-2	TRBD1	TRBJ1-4	ASSFHPQGGDEKLF
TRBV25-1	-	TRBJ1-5	ASSDGVQPQH
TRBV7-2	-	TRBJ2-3	ASSLGGNTQY
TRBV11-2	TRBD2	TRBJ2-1	ASSLEPGTSVDNEQF
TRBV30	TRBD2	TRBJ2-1	AWTGLAGYNEQF
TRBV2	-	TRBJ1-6	ASSESRSSYNSPLH
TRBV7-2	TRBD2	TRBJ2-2	ASSPQLAGGDTGELF
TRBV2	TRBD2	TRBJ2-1	AGSPARGMNEQF